The 28 T cell receptor beta chains reported below all come from one sample, sequenced in a study of cytomegalovirus exposure and HLA in healthy donors. In the PCR, 60 Vbeta and 13 Jbeta primers were used. The table came from immunoSEQ multiplex PCR; TCRdb's copy has only in-frame clones and leaves some out. The specimen's table records fewer than 85,000 clones. Specimen: PBMCs. The source of these receptors is a man between 50 and 59 years old in good health and CMV-seropositive.

The chain carries TRBV20-1 and TRBJ2-3; tentative D call: TRBD2 (5 bases). The CDR3 sequence is 11 residues long. Trimming pared 6 bases from V and 14 bases from J, leaving 18 bases between. The germline V gene encodes CDR1 DFQATT and CDR2 SNEGSKA (reference sequence). The CDR3 sequence: CSARGLVYPYF. CDR3 coding DNA: TGCAGTGCCCGAGGGCTAGTTTACCCGTATTTT.

This chain uses TRBV19 with TRBJ1-5; D is unresolved. V lost 7 bases, J lost 4 bases, and 14 bases lay in between. The CDR3 loop spans 14 amino acids. Germline CDR1 LNHDA, CDR2 SQIVND (reference sequence). In nucleotides, the CDR3 is TGTGCCAGTAACCAAGACTCTTCAAATCAGCCCCAGCATTTT. This encodes CASNQDSSNQPQHF.

The chain has TRBV18 and TRBJ2-7; tentatively, D is TRBD2 (5 bases). Per the germline V gene, CDR1 is KGHSH and CDR2 is LQKENI. CDR3 length equals 18 residues. The V gene lost 3 bases and the J gene lost 3 bases, with 24 bases spanning the gap. CDR3 nucleotide sequence: TGTGCCAGCTCACCGTACCCCCGGTTATGGCAGGAGGACTACGAGCAGTACTTC. It yields the protein CASSPYPRLWQEDYEQYF.

The rearrangement links TRBV5-6 to TRBJ1-4, with 9 positions matching TRBD1. Germline lookup yields CDR1 SGHDT and CDR2 YYEEEE. V shed 5 bases and J 5 bases; nucleotides not matched to a gene: 7. The CDR3 spans 15 residues. CDR3 amino acids: CASRWGQGENEKLFF. DNA for the CDR3: TGTGCCAGCAGATGGGGACAGGGAGAGAATGAAAAACTGTTTTTT.

The chain has TRBV30 and TRBJ1-1; 8 nucleotides line up with TRBD1. The germline gives CDR1 GTSNPN, CDR2 SVGIG (reference sequence). With 7 bases clipped from V and 5 bases from J, the junction kept 9 bases outside the gene matches. The CDR3 spans 13 residues. CDR3 sequence: CAYQGQGATEAFF. The CDR3 bases are TGTGCCTACCAAGGACAGGGAGCAACTGAAGCTTTCTTT.

The chain couples TRBV5-1 to TRBJ2-2; 13 bases are a match to TRBD2. Germline CDR1 SGHRS, CDR2 YFSETQ. The V and J ends lost 1 base and 6 bases, in that order; junction bases with no gene match: 6. CDR3 length: 17 residues. The CDR3 bases are TGCGCCAGCAGCTTGTCCCGGACTAGCGGGGGAGCCGGGGAGCTGTTTTTT. It encodes CASSLSRTSGGAGELFF.

On this clone itself: One end of the junction is discordant with germline, which a read error may explain. V and J are TRBV2 and TRBJ1-3; D gene ambiguous. The CDR3 is made up of 15 amino acids. Germline loops: CDR1 SNHLY, CDR2 FYNNEI. The CDR3 loop reads CASSEDRLSGNTIYF. The DNA of the CDR3 is TGTGCCAGCAGCGAAGACCGACTCTCTGGAAACACCATATATTTT.

The chain has TRBV7-2 and TRBJ2-1, with 10 bases fitting TRBD2. From germline, CDR1 is SGHTA and CDR2 FQGNSA. V trimming: 4 bases; J trimming: 8 bases; junction bases outside the gene matches: 11. The CDR3 totals 16 residues. The CDR3 bases are TGTGCCAGCAGCTCCGCGGAGCTAGCGGGGGAGGATGAGCAGTTCTTC. Amino acid sequence: CASSSAELAGEDEQFF.

The chain couples TRBV2 to TRBJ2-2; tentative D call: TRBD2 (6 bases). The CDR3 is 16 amino acids. Germline V gene lookup returns CDR1 SNHLY and CDR2 FYNNEI. Trimming left V 5 bases short and J 4 bases short, with 17 bases between. CDR3 in DNA: TGTGCCAGCAGTAAATCTAGCGTAGCGAGCACCGGGGAGCTGTTTTTT. Its protein product is CASSKSSVASTGELFF.

The rearrangement joins TRBV10-3 to TRBJ1-2; TRBD1 is a possible D gene (6 bases). The CDR3 covers 14 residues. V lost 6 bases and J 8 bases, leaving 19 bases between the germline ends. Germline assignment: CDR1 ENHRY and CDR2 SYGVKD. CDR3: CAIRPDSQGEGYTF. DNA for the CDR3: TGTGCCATCAGGCCGGACAGCCAAGGGGAAGGCTACACCTTC.

The chain uses TRBV5-1 and TRBJ1-1; 10 nucleotides line up with TRBD1. Trimming at V came to 0 bases and at J to 7 bases, leaving 6 bases not matched to a gene. Per germline, CDR1 SGHRS and CDR2 YFSETQ. The CDR3 sequence is 15 residues long. As DNA, the CDR3 is TGCGCCAGCAGCTTGGGACAGGGGGCGGCGGATGAAGCTTTCTTT. It specifies CASSLGQGAADEAFF.

The rearrangement uses TRBV5-6 and TRBJ1-6, with 9 bases lining up with TRBD1. The J segment lost 7 bases and the V segment lost 3 bases, leaving 8 bases of the junction unmatched. The CDR3 is 16 amino acids. Germline-derived CDR1 and CDR2 are SGHDT and YYEEEE. CDR3 DNA: TGTGCCAGCAGCTCCGACAGGGGGTGGGGGAATTCACCCCTCCACTTT. Translating gives CASSSDRGWGNSPLHF.

V gene TRBV5-1 combines with J gene TRBJ2-1; D not certain. CDR3 length: 15 residues. Trimming pared 1 base from V and 0 bases from J, leaving 8 bases between. In germline, CDR1 is SGHRS, CDR2 YFSETQ. The CDR3 nucleotides read TGCGCCAGCAGCTTGCTGGCAGACTCCTACAATGAGCAGTTCTTC. It codes for CASSLLADSYNEQFF.

The V and J genes are TRBV28 and TRBJ1-5; perhaps TRBD1 as D (5 bases). The CDR3 has 14 residues. Germline loops: CDR1 MDHEN, CDR2 SYDVKM. V was shortened by 7 bases and J by 5 bases, with 15 bases between the two germline ends. CDR3 DNA sequence: TGTGCCAGCATCATGCGGGGGTCGTATCAGCCCCAGCATTTT. It translates to CASIMRGSYQPQHF.

The chain couples TRBV27 to TRBJ2-7; 8 nucleotides match TRBD1. The J segment lost 5 bases and the V segment lost 3 bases, leaving 9 bases of the junction unmatched. Looked up from germline, CDR1 is MNHEY and CDR2 is SMNVEV (reference sequence). This CDR3 region has 15 residues. In DNA form, the CDR3 reads TGTGCCAGCAGTTTTGGACAGGGTCCCAACCACGAGCAGTACTTC. It translates to CASSFGQGPNHEQYF.

As for this clone: The junction does not match germline at one end; this may be a read error. Other nucleotide sequences from this sample produce the same CDR3. The rearrangement joins TRBV5-1 to TRBJ2-3, with D maybe TRBD1 (6 bases). CDR1 and CDR2 (germline): SGHRS, YFSETQ. The CDR3 is 15 residues long. CDR3 region: CASSSGTPSTDTQYF. CDR3 in DNA: TGCGCCAGCAGCTCCGGGACACCCAGCACCGATACGCAGTATTTT.

V is TRBV2 and J is TRBJ2-7; D might be TRBD2 (6 bases). The V gene's germline CDR1 is SNHLY and CDR2 FYNNEI. The CDR3 runs to 13 residues. Trimming took 10 bases from V and 6 from J, leaving 19 bases between them. CDR3 protein: CAILEGLKGEQYV. Here the CDR3 DNA reads TGTGCCATCCTGGAGGGACTCAAGGGCGAGCAGTACGTC.

The chain recombines TRBV2 with TRBJ1-1; TRBD1 is a possible D gene (5 bases). Germline loops: CDR1 SNHLY, CDR2 FYNNEI. Between the trimmed V and J ends, which lost 9 bases and 4 bases, there was a span of 15 bases. The CDR3 runs 13 residues. As DNA, the CDR3 is TGTGCCAGTCCGGGGGTACGGGGCACTGAAGCTTTCTTT. It encodes CASPGVRGTEAFF.

The gene calls are TRBV7-2 and TRBJ2-5; 8 bases match TRBD2. There are 16 residues in the CDR3. The J segment lost 5 bases and the V segment lost 4 bases, leaving 12 bases of the junction unmatched. The germline gives CDR1 SGHTA, CDR2 FQGNSA. The CDR3 here is CASSSNSGEHLETQYF. The CDR3 bases are TGTGCCAGCAGCTCAAATAGCGGGGAGCACCTTGAGACCCAGTACTTC.

This chain joins TRBV9 and TRBJ2-5, with D possibly matching TRBD2 (7 bases). The CDR3 loop spans 17 amino acids. Germline CDR1 and CDR2: SGDLS and YYNGEE. Trimming shortened V by 4 bases and J by 2 bases, and 21 bases separated the two germline ends. The CDR3 DNA reads TGTGCCAGCAGCACCCTGGGGGCGGGAGTCACACAAGAGACCCAGTACTTC. Its protein product is CASSTLGAGVTQETQYF.

This chain connects TRBV5-6 to TRBJ2-1; 8 bases agree with TRBD1. V lost 1 base, J lost 1 base, and 4 bases stayed unmatched. There are 16 residues in the CDR3. Germline V gives CDR1 SGHDT, CDR2 YYEEEE. The CDR3 sequence is CASSLSRGRSYNEQFF. CDR3 in DNA: TGTGCCAGCAGCTTGAGCAGGGGGCGATCCTACAATGAGCAGTTCTTC.

The chain couples TRBV2 to TRBJ1-2, with 8 bases fitting TRBD1. Germline V gives CDR1 SNHLY, CDR2 FYNNEI. Trimming took 4 bases from V and 2 from J; bases not matched to a gene: 6. The CDR3 totals 15 residues. This CDR3 is CASSGGQGINYGYTF. For the CDR3, the DNA is TGTGCCAGCAGTGGCGGACAGGGAATAAACTATGGCTACACCTTC.

This chain connects TRBV6-1 to TRBJ1-6; 8 bases fit TRBD1. The V gene's germline CDR1 is MNHNS and CDR2 SASEGT. Germline trimming cut 6 bases from V and 8 bases from J; bases unmatched to any gene: 9. CDR3 length equals 15 residues. The CDR3 nucleotides read TGTGCCAGCAGACAGACCGACAGGGGAGATTCACCCCTCCACTTT. It codes for CASRQTDRGDSPLHF.

The V call is TRBV18, the J call TRBJ1-5; 9 nucleotides match TRBD1. This CDR3 has 13 residues. Germline assignment: CDR1 KGHSH and CDR2 LQKENI. The ends lost 2 bases at V and 11 bases at J; junction bases unmatched: 4. The CDR3 spells CASSPVGQGTQHF. CDR3 nucleotide sequence: TGTGCCAGCTCACCAGTGGGACAGGGCACCCAGCATTTT. Together with reference TRBV18 and TRBJ1-5, the CDR3 gives the full variable domain: NAGVMQNPRHLVRRRGQEARLRCSPMKGHSHVYWYRQLPEEGLKFMVYLQKENIIDESGMPKERFSAEFPKEGPSILRIQQVVRGDSAAYFCASSPVGQGTQHFGDGTRLSIL.

This sequence joins TRBV5-1 and TRBJ2-4; 7 bases agree with TRBD1. CDR1 and CDR2 from the germline V gene are SGHRS and YFSETQ. V was pared by 4 bases and J by 7 bases, with 5 bases of the junction left unmatched. The CDR3 consists of 13 residues. The CDR3 protein is CASSPGQENIQYF. The CDR3 bases are TGCGCCAGCAGCCCCGGACAGGAGAACATTCAGTACTTC.

The chain links TRBV10-3 to TRBJ1-2, with a tentative D call TRBD1 (5 bases). Germline CDR1 is ENHRY and CDR2 is SYGVKD. V gave up 5 bases and J gave up 5 bases, with 6 bases separating them. This CDR3 comprises 11 residues. The CDR3 DNA sequence: TGTGCCATCAGTCGGGGGTATGGCTACACCTTC. Protein product: CAISRGYGYTF.

The rearrangement links TRBV19 to TRBJ1-6; 9 positions agree with TRBD1. CDR1 LNHDA and CDR2 SQIVND come from the germline V gene (reference sequence). After removal of 4 bases from V and 12 bases from J, the junction contained 7 bases not matched to a gene. The CDR3 totals 14 residues. CDR3 sequence reads: CASSTTTGGKPLHF. CDR3 coding DNA: TGTGCCAGTAGTACGACGACAGGGGGGAAACCCCTCCACTTT.

The CDR3 loop is CSVGGQAYGYTF. CDR3 coding DNA: TGCAGCGTGGGGGGACAGGCGTATGGCTACACCTTC. J is TRBJ1-2 and V is TRBV29-1; the match to TRBD1 covers 8 bases. The germline V gene encodes CDR1 SQVTM and CDR2 ANQGSEA. The CDR3 contains 12 residues. After removal of 6 bases from V and 5 bases from J, the junction contained 5 bases not matched to a gene.